A selection of T cell receptor beta chains follows, all from one sample in a study of cytomegalovirus exposure and HLA in healthy donors. The protocol was immunoSEQ multiplex PCR, while the TCRdb copy is restricted to in-frame clones and leaves out a portion. Of over 40,000 clones in the sample, 70% to 80% are singletons; the top ten hold under 3.5%. Sample: PBMCs. The receptors were gathered from a woman between 40 and 55 years old in good health and CMV-seropositive. Each CDR3 is given with its conserved first and last residue. Fields, in order: V gene, J gene, CDR3 protein.

v_gene: TRBV15
j_gene: TRBJ1-4
CDR3aa: CATSLPLIGFNEKLFF

v_gene: TRBV27
j_gene: TRBJ1-1
CDR3aa: CASSLFVNTEAFF

v_gene: TRBV5-1
j_gene: TRBJ2-7
CDR3aa: CASSLDRTSYEQYF

v_gene: TRBV18
j_gene: TRBJ1-6
CDR3aa: CASSPQAGDNSPLHF

v_gene: TRBV9
j_gene: TRBJ2-3
CDR3aa: CASGGGGGQYF

v_gene: TRBV30
j_gene: TRBJ1-1
CDR3aa: CAWSPQGFTEAFF

v_gene: TRBV19
j_gene: TRBJ1-1
CDR3aa: CASSIVVGETEAFF

v_gene: TRBV11-2
j_gene: TRBJ1-3
CDR3aa: CASSPDRAAGNTIYF

v_gene: TRBV19
j_gene: TRBJ2-7
CDR3aa: CASSIDVGWRGSEQYF

v_gene: TRBV27
j_gene: TRBJ2-1
CDR3aa: CASSVRSTYNEQFF

v_gene: TRBV30
j_gene: TRBJ1-2
CDR3aa: CAWSVSHHIPPYGYTF

v_gene: TRBV28
j_gene: TRBJ2-3
CDR3aa: CASSPAERAGDTQYF

v_gene: TRBV18
j_gene: TRBJ1-4
CDR3aa: CASSRDRAATNEKLFF

v_gene: TRBV6-5
j_gene: TRBJ2-7
CDR3aa: CASSPGAAYEQYF

v_gene: TRBV19
j_gene: TRBJ1-5
CDR3aa: CASSMPSSNQPQHF

v_gene: TRBV9
j_gene: TRBJ1-1
CDR3aa: CASSGGPNTEAFF

v_gene: TRBV4-1
j_gene: TRBJ2-7
CDR3aa: CASSQDWTGKPYEQYF

v_gene: TRBV4-1
j_gene: TRBJ1-6
CDR3aa: CASSRGQDSPLHF

v_gene: TRBV19
j_gene: TRBJ2-7
CDR3aa: CASSPTTTGSYEQYF

v_gene: TRBV19
j_gene: TRBJ2-5
CDR3aa: CASSPNRGGLKETQYF

v_gene: TRBV29-1
j_gene: TRBJ2-3
CDR3aa: CSVQAGSAGTDTQYF

v_gene: TRBV7-9
j_gene: TRBJ2-7
CDR3aa: CASSLGTGGAYEQYF

v_gene: TRBV19
j_gene: TRBJ1-1
CDR3aa: CASSNTRGNTEAFF

v_gene: TRBV4-1
j_gene: TRBJ1-3
CDR3aa: CASSQGGPGNTIYF

v_gene: TRBV4-1
j_gene: TRBJ2-7
CDR3aa: CASSPGLLGPTYEQYF

v_gene: TRBV5-6
j_gene: TRBJ2-4
CDR3aa: CASSLRGAGIQYF

v_gene: TRBV5-4
j_gene: TRBJ2-5
CDR3aa: CASSPMTPGREKETQYF

v_gene: TRBV27
j_gene: TRBJ1-5
CDR3aa: CASKIQGSGQPQHF

v_gene: TRBV6-5
j_gene: TRBJ2-1
CDR3aa: CASSYSMQGLYEQFF

v_gene: TRBV27
j_gene: TRBJ2-1
CDR3aa: CASSFLGLAGGPYNEQFF

v_gene: TRBV4-3
j_gene: TRBJ2-3
CDR3aa: CASSRATGSTDTQYF

v_gene: TRBV30
j_gene: TRBJ2-3
CDR3aa: CALYHPGQDTQYF

v_gene: TRBV6-1
j_gene: TRBJ2-1
CDR3aa: CASSQAGGSGEQFF

v_gene: TRBV5-1
j_gene: TRBJ2-7
CDR3aa: CASSLSPGMGYEQYF

v_gene: TRBV6-4
j_gene: TRBJ1-1
CDR3aa: CASSDSAETEAFF